This TCR beta chain was found in a study of cytomegalovirus exposure and HLA in healthy donors. Produced via immunoSEQ multiplex PCR; TCRdb's table is partial and in-frame only. This table has around 150,000 clones, 88% appearing once. While the first cohort had 600 to 850 subjects, the donors belonged to the separate validation cohort of 100 to 150 subjects. Trimming removed 4 bases from V and 2 bases from J; junction bases left unmatched: 6. This CDR3 has 14 residues. CDR1 SGHRS and CDR2 YFSETQ come from the germline V gene. With regard to this clone: Its antigen remains unknown.

The study's findings and limits: Three of the chains that were CMV-associated were confirmed in vitro to be specific for CMV antigens. It was reportedly the case that the classifier diagnosed cytomegalovirus status with high specificity and sensitivity.

The TCR comes from a man aged 18-30 years in good health and CMV-seronegative. The source material was PBMCs. The V and J genes are TRBV5-1 and TRBJ2-7, with 7 nucleotides matching TRBD1. The CDR3 is CASSLRDSTYEQYF. In DNA, the CDR3 is TGCGCCAGCAGCCTCCGGGACAGTACCTACGAGCAGTACTTC. Drawing the rest from reference TRBV5-1 and TRBJ2-7, the complete variable domain is KAGVTQTPRYLIKTRGQQVTLSCSPISGHRSVSWYQQTPGQGLQFLFEYFSETQRNKGNFPGRFSGRQFSNSRSEMNVSTLELGDSALYLCASSLRDSTYEQYFGPGTRLTVT.